This T cell receptor beta chain was recovered during a study of T cell responses to AZD1222 COVID-19 vaccine. Findings and caveats of the study: Baseline serostatus was positive in only six AZD1222 recipients. No repertoire was sampled before or during the peak T cell response, only after it. It should be noted that donors were predominantly white British and more often female, and clonal diversity was possibly underestimated. Reports say nearly half of spike-specific TCRs go after unmutated variant regions.

Germline CDR1 LGHDT, CDR2 YNNKEL (reference sequence). Between the trimmed V and J ends, which lost 0 bases and 8 bases, there was a span of 10 bases. The CDR3 loop spans 14 amino acids. Concerning this clone itself: Antigen unknown. Other DNA sequences of this sample code for an identical CDR3.

Sequenced by immunoSEQ multiplex PCR; TCRdb stores in-frame clones only, minus some. Among about 180,000 clones, around 88% were seen once, and the ten largest hold 6% to 8.5%. The gene calls are TRBV3-1 (or the pseudogene TRBV3-2) and TRBJ1-4; D gene uncertain. The sample consisted of peripheral blood, taken on day 0 of AZD1222 vaccination. The sequence derives from an adult in good health. The CDR3 spells CASSQDATNEKLFF. Here the CDR3 DNA reads TGTGCCAGCAGCCAAGACGCGACAAACGAAAAACTGTTTTTT.